What follows is one T cell receptor (beta chain) and its context. No antigen is known for it. This may be a read error: a much more frequent sequence differs by one nucleotide. This CDR3 is missing its conserved last phenylalanine or tryptophan, likely due to a read error. These data come from a study of T cell repertoires in cytomegalovirus infection. On the study more broadly: Public TCR beta signatures marked donors with CMV infection and the matching HLA.

TCRdb used MiXCR to reprocess the reads, holding one entry per CDR3 protein. The repertoire holds 350,000 to 500,000 distinct CDR3 sequences, with under 40% as singletons. CDR3 size: 15 residues. V shed 4 bases and J 2 bases; nucleotides not matched to a gene: 7. Broader study findings: Predominance within the ex vivo response was attributable to HLA-C-restricted CMV-specific TCR beta clonotypes. Carriers of CMV plus the relevant HLA were identified by cumulative public TCR beta family frequency.

Material for sequencing was PBMCs. The chain is built from TRBV12-3 or TRBV12-4 and TRBJ2-5, with 7 bases identical to TRBD1. This clonotype was sampled from a human donor in good health (CMV status not recorded). Some clones in this sample may be carry-over from other donors' samples. The CDR3 here is CASSSDRALQETQYY. For the CDR3, the DNA is TGTGCCAGCAGTTCCGACAGGGCCCTACAAGAGACCCAGTACTAC.